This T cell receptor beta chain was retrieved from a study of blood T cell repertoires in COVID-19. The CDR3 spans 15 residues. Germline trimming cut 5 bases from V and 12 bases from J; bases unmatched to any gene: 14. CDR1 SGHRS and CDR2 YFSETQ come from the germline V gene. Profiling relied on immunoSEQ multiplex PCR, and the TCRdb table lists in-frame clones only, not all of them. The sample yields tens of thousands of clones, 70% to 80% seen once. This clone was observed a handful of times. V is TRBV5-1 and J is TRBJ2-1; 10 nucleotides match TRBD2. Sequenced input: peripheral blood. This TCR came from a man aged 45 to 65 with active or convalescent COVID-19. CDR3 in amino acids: CASSPGTSEGLGQFF. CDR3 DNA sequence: TGCGCCAGCAGTCCCGGGACTAGCGAGGGGTTGGGGCAGTTCTTC.